The 13 T cell receptor beta chains listed next were all sequenced from one sample in a study of T cell changes during pregnancy in multiple sclerosis. Sequencing was performed with immunoSEQ multiplex PCR; in TCRdb, only in-frame clones are kept and a portion is missing. Here the sample spans about 40,000 clones, 92% being singletons. The input for sequencing was CD8+ T cells from peripheral blood mononuclear cells, taken in the first trimester of pregnancy. All receptors derive from a female donor with multiple sclerosis, enrolled in a pregnancy study.

This clone showed up just a few times. This sequence joins TRBV7-2 and TRBJ1-5; D is unresolved. Per the germline V gene, CDR1 is SGHTA and CDR2 is FQGNSA. V was clipped by 5 bases and J by 0 bases, with 14 bases between them. This CDR3 has 16 residues. The CDR3 DNA sequence: TGTGCCAGCAGCCCAGGTCTTGGCTATAGCAATCAGCCCCAGCATTTT. Translation: CASSPGLGYSNQPQHF.

The chain employs TRBV7-9 and TRBJ2-3; the match to TRBD1 covers 7 bases. CDR1 and CDR2 from the germline V gene are SEHNR and FQNEAQ (reference sequence). Trimming took 5 bases from V and 0 from J; bases not matched to a gene: 8. The CDR3 contains 16 residues. CDR3 residues: CASSPTGTASTDTQYF. CDR3 sequence (DNA): TGTGCCAGCAGCCCGACCGGGACAGCAAGCACAGATACGCAGTATTTT.

This sequence joins TRBV18 and TRBJ1-5; TRBD1 matches 8 bases. V shed 1 base, J shed 8 bases, and the junction held 7 bases outside the gene matches. CDR1 and CDR2 (germline): KGHSH, LQKENI. The CDR3 sequence is 15 residues long. The CDR3 reads CASSPQGATGEPQHF. CDR3 DNA sequence: TGTGCCAGCTCACCACAGGGCGCGACAGGGGAGCCCCAGCATTTT. Filled out from reference TRBV18 and TRBJ1-5, the complete variable domain reads NAGVMQNPRHLVRRRGQEARLRCSPMKGHSHVYWYRQLPEEGLKFMVYLQKENIIDESGMPKERFSAEFPKEGPSILRIQQVVRGDSAAYFCASSPQGATGEPQHFGDGTRLSIL.

This chain connects TRBV9 to TRBJ1-3, with 11 bases aligning to TRBD1. The CDR3 has 14 residues. The V gene's germline CDR1 is SGDLS and CDR2 YYNGEE. The ends lost 4 bases at V and 7 bases at J; junction bases unmatched: 4. CDR3 amino acids: CASSPGTGGNTIYF. DNA of the CDR3: TGTGCCAGCAGCCCCGGGACAGGGGGGAACACCATATATTTT.

This chain links TRBV6-1 with TRBJ2-3; 8 bases fit TRBD1. Trimming took 10 bases from V and 2 from J; bases not matched to a gene: 2. From germline, CDR1 is MNHNS and CDR2 SASEGT. The CDR3 has 12 residues. This CDR3 is CATGQDTDTQYF. DNA for the CDR3: TGTGCCACGGGACAGGACACAGATACGCAGTATTTT.

This sequence joins TRBV19 and TRBJ2-5; 8 nucleotides align to TRBD2. Germline-derived CDR1 and CDR2 are LNHDA and SQIVND (reference sequence). This CDR3 has 17 amino acids. The ends lost 6 bases at V and 5 bases at J; junction bases unmatched: 17. This CDR3 is CASSHPPAWSGGETQYF. CDR3 DNA: TGTGCCAGTAGCCATCCTCCGGCTTGGAGCGGGGGTGAGACCCAGTACTTC.

The V and J genes are TRBV19 and TRBJ2-7, with 7 nucleotides matching TRBD2. The V and J ends lost 5 bases and 5 bases, in that order; junction bases with no gene match: 3. Germline CDR1 LNHDA, CDR2 SQIVND (reference sequence). The CDR3 spans 12 residues. The DNA for the CDR3 is TGTGCCAGTAGTCCGGGGGGAGACGAGCAGTACTTC. Translated: CASSPGGDEQYF.

The V call is TRBV7-3, the J call TRBJ2-3; D is undetermined. V gave up 3 bases and J gave up 3 bases, with 4 bases separating them. The CDR3 length is 12 residues. CDR1 is SGHTA and CDR2 is FQGTGA in the germline V gene. The DNA for the CDR3 is TGTGCCAGCAGCTTCGGGACAGATACGCAGTATTTT. It is translated as CASSFGTDTQYF.

V is TRBV5-1 and J is TRBJ2-6, with 10 bases identical to TRBD1. Per germline, CDR1 SGHRS and CDR2 YFSETQ. This CDR3 is built from 17 residues. Trimming removed 5 bases from V and 4 bases from J; junction bases left unmatched: 9. This CDR3 is CASSPMTGGKGANVLTF. CDR3 in DNA: TGCGCCAGCAGTCCAATGACAGGGGGCAAGGGGGCCAACGTCCTGACTTTC.

This chain links TRBV18 with TRBJ2-7; a possible D gene is TRBD2 (6 bases). V was clipped by 3 bases and J by 2 bases, with 8 bases between them. In germline, CDR1 is KGHSH, CDR2 LQKENI. CDR3 length: 13 amino acids. CDR3 bases: TGTGCCAGCTCACCCGGGGGACCCTACGAGCAGTACTTC. This codes for CASSPGGPYEQYF.

The genes are TRBV9 and TRBJ2-2, with 9 positions matching TRBD2. CDR1 and CDR2 from the germline V gene are SGDLS and YYNGEE. The CDR3 sequence is 15 residues long. V lost 0 bases, J lost 6 bases, and 3 bases stayed unmatched. CDR3 coding DNA: TGTGCCAGCAGCGTAGGCGGGGGGGCGGCCGGGGAGCTGTTTTTT. Amino acid sequence: CASSVGGGAAGELFF.

The chain has TRBV13 and TRBJ1-1, with D unresolved. Germline V gives CDR1 PRHDT, CDR2 FYEKMQ (reference sequence). The CDR3 contains 14 residues. V was shortened by 1 base and J by 8 bases, with 14 bases between the two germline ends. Written as DNA, the CDR3 is TGTGCCAGCAGCTTAGTCTACAGAGCAGAGGAAGCTTTCTTT. Translation gives CASSLVYRAEEAFF.

The rearrangement links TRBV2 to TRBJ1-6, with TRBD1 as a possible D gene (5 bases). Per germline, CDR1 SNHLY and CDR2 FYNNEI. The CDR3 length is 16 residues. The V gene lost 3 bases and the J gene lost 5 bases, with 14 bases spanning the gap. In DNA form, the CDR3 reads TGTGCCAGCAGTGACCCCACAGGCGAACATAATTCACCCCTCCACTTT. As protein: CASSDPTGEHNSPLHF.